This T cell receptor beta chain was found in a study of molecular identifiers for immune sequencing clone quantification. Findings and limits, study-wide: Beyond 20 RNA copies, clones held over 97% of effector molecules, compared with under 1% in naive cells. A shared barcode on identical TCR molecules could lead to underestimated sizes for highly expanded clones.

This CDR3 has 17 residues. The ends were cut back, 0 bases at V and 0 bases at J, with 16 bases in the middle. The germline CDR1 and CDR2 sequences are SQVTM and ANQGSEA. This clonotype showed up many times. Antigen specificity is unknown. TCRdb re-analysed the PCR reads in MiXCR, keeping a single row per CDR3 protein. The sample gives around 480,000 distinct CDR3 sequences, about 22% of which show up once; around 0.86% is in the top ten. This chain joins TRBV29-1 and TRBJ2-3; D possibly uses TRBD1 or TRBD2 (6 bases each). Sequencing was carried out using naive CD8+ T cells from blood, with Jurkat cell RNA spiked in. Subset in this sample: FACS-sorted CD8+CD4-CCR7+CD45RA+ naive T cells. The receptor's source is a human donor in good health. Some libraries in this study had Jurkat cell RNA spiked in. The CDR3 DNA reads TGCAGCGTTGAAGATTGGTGGGGGGCCGATAGCACAGATACGCAGTATTTT. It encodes CSVEDWWGADSTDTQYF.